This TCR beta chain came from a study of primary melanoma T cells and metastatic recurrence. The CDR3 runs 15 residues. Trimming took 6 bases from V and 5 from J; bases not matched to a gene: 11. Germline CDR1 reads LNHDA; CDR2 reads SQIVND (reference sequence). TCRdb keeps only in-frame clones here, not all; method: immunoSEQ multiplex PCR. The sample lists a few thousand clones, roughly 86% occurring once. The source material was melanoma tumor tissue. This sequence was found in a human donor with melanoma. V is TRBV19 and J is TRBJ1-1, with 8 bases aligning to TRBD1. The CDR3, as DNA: TGTGCCAGTAGAGCCCCCGACAGGGGATCGACTGAAGCTTTCTTT. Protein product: CASRAPDRGSTEAFF.